This T cell receptor beta chain was identified during a study of T cell responses to AZD1222 COVID-19 vaccine. General study points: The donors showed a predominance of white British ancestry and of females, with possible underestimation of clonal diversity.

Libraries were prepared by immunoSEQ multiplex PCR; TCRdb keeps only in-frame clonotypes and omits some of them. The sample gives 120,000 to 150,000 clones, more than 75% of which show up once; 3% to 3.5% is in the top ten. In regard to this clone: Its antigen is as yet unknown.

Second-dose timings of about 4 or about 12 weeks were pooled. Deletions cut 4 bases from V and 6 bases from J, with 10 bases between. This CDR3 has 13 residues. From germline, CDR1 is SGHRS and CDR2 YFSETQ. The chain has TRBV5-1 and TRBJ2-2; D not certain. Source: peripheral blood, taken 28 days after the second AZD1222 dose. This receptor was taken from an adult who received the AZD1222 COVID-19 vaccine. CDR3 nucleotides: TGCGCCAGCAGCGAAAATGACGCCGGGGAGCTGTTTTTT. This codes for CASSENDAGELFF.